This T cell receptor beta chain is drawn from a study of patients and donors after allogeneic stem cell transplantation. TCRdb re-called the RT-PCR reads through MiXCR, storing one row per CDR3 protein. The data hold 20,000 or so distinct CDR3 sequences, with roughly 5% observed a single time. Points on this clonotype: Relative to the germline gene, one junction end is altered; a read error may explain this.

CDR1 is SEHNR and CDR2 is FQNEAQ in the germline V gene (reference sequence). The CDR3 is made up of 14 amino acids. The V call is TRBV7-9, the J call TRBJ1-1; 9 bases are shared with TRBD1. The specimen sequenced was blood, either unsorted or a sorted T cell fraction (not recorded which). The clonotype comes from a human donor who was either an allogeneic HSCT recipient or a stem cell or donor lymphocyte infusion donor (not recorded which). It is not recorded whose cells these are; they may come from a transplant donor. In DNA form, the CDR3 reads TGTGCCACCAGCTCACAGGGGGCTGGGACTGAAGCTTTCTTT. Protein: CATSSQGAGTEAFF. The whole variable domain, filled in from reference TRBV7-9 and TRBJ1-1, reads DTGVSQNPRHKITKRGQNVTFRCDPISEHNRLYWYRQTLGQGPEFLTYFQNEAQLEKSRLLSDRFSAERPKGSFSTLEIQRTEQGDSAMYLCATSSQGAGTEAFFGQGTRLTVV.